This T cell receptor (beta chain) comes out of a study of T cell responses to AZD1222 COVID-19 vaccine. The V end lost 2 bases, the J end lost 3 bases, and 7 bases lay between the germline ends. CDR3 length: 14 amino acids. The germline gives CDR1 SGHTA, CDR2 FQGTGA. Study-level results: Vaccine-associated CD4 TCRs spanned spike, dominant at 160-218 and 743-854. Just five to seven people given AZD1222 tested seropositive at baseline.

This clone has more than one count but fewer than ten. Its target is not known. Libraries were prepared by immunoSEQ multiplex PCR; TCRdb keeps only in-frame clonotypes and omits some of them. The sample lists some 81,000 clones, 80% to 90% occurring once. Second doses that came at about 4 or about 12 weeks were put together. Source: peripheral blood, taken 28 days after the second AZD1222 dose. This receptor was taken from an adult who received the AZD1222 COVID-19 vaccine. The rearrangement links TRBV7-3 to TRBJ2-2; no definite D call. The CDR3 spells CASSLLGDTGELFF. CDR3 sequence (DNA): TGTGCCAGCAGCTTATTAGGAGACACCGGGGAGCTGTTTTTT.